A selection of T cell receptor beta chains follows, all from one sample in a study of T cell responses to AZD1222 COVID-19 vaccine. Profiled with immunoSEQ multiplex PCR; TCRdb holds only in-frame clones, not every one. The table has fewer than 200,000 clones, approximately 92% seen once. The sample in question was peripheral blood, obtained on day 0 of AZD1222 vaccination. The receptors derive from an adult in good health. Both conserved end residues are part of each CDR3. A D gene is named only where the DNA matches it firmly. Rows may omit the clone size; those that give it use once, few, many or a size class.

d_call	v_call	j_call	clone_size	cdr3_aa	cdr3_nt
.	TRBV5-4	TRBJ1-1	.	CASSLGRNTEAFF	TGTGCCAGCAGCTTGGGAAGGAACACTGAAGCTTTCTTT
TRBD1	TRBV9	TRBJ1-1	.	CASSDVGQGGSLAEAFF	TGTGCCAGCAGCGATGTGGGACAGGGAGGGTCGTTGGCTGAAGCTTTCTTT
.	TRBV19	TRBJ1-5	.	CASSIQDSNQPQHF	TGTGCCAGTAGTATACAGGATAGCAATCAGCCCCAGCATTTT
.	TRBV18	TRBJ1-5	.	CASSPGQSNQPQHF	TGTGCCAGCTCCCCCGGACAGAGCAATCAGCCCCAGCATTTT
.	TRBV12-3/TRBV12-4	TRBJ1-2	.	CASSLGNYGYTF	TGTGCCAGCAGTTTGGGAAACTATGGCTACACCTTC
TRBD1	TRBV9	TRBJ1-1	.	CATNRGKAFF	TGTGCCACAAACAGGGGAAAAGCTTTCTTT
.	TRBV7-2	TRBJ1-4	.	CASSVQGTNEKLFF	TGTGCCAGCAGCGTTCAGGGAACTAATGAAAAACTGTTTTTT
TRBD1	TRBV2	TRBJ1-2	.	CASSERIGTGYGYTF	TGTGCCAGCAGTGAACGCATCGGGACAGGCTATGGCTACACCTTC
.	TRBV7-9	TRBJ1-1	.	CASSRNPGAFF	TGTGCCAGCAGCCGAAATCCGGGGGCTTTCTTT
.	TRBV11-2	TRBJ1-2	.	CASSPNRANYGYTF	TGTGCCAGCAGCCCTAACAGAGCTAACTATGGCTACACCTTC
.	TRBV29-1	TRBJ1-1	.	CSANPGLVGVNTEAFF	TGCAGCGCCAACCCGGGGTTAGTGGGGGTGAACACTGAAGCTTTCTTT
.	TRBV24-1	TRBJ1-2	.	CASGGAPVGYTF	TGTGCCAGCGGCGGGGCGCCAGTGGGCTACACCTTC
.	TRBV11-2	TRBJ1-5	.	CASRAGEKQPQHF	TGTGCCAGCCGGGCGGGGGAGAAACAGCCCCAGCATTTT
.	TRBV6-2/TRBV6-3	TRBJ2-1	.	CASSWGSRGDNEQFF	TGTGCCAGCAGTTGGGGGTCGAGGGGGGACAATGAGCAGTTCTTC
.	TRBV19	TRBJ1-1	.	CASSIRGRLNTEAFF	TGTGCCAGTAGTATTAGGGGGAGGTTGAATACTGAAGCTTTCTTT
.	TRBV5-8	TRBJ1-1	.	CASSFRLEAFF	TGTGCCAGCAGCTTTAGGCTCGAAGCTTTCTTT
.	TRBV5-6	TRBJ2-7	few	CASSFSLTYEQYF	TGTGCCAGCAGTTTTTCCCTAACTTACGAGCAGTACTTC
.	TRBV2	TRBJ2-2	.	CASRERFWGANTGELFF	TGTGCCAGCAGGGAACGGTTCTGGGGGGCGAACACCGGGGAGCTGTTTTTT
TRBD1	TRBV3-1/TRBV3-2	TRBJ2-1	few	CASSRQGADNEQFF	TGTGCCAGCAGCCGACAGGGGGCCGACAATGAGCAGTTCTTC
.	TRBV5-1	TRBJ1-1	.	CASSLPGRTEAFF	TGCGCCAGCAGCTTGCCAGGGAGGACTGAAGCTTTCTTT
TRBD1	TRBV6-5	TRBJ1-2	.	CASRRTGGNYGYTF	TGTGCCAGCAGACGGACAGGGGGGAATTATGGCTACACCTTC
TRBD1	TRBV29-1	TRBJ1-2	.	CSVDRGRGGYTF	TGCAGCGTTGACAGGGGGCGGGGTGGCTACACCTTC
.	TRBV11-2	TRBJ1-1	.	CASTPQGHTEAFF	TGTGCCAGCACCCCACAGGGTCACACTGAAGCTTTCTTT
.	TRBV30	TRBJ2-3	.	CAWSVGGAGDTQYF	TGTGCCTGGAGTGTGGGGGGGGCTGGGGATACGCAGTATTTT
TRBD1	TRBV2	TRBJ1-1	.	CASSPLTGGTEAFF	TGTGCCAGCAGCCCATTGACAGGGGGGACTGAAGCTTTCTTT
.	TRBV6-2/TRBV6-3	TRBJ1-4	.	CASSYAQGGDEKLFF	TGTGCCAGCAGTTATGCTCAAGGGGGGGACGAAAAACTGTTTTTT
.	TRBV6-6	TRBJ2-5	.	CASSRGSQETQYF	TGTGCCAGCAGTCGGGGCTCCCAAGAGACCCAGTACTTC
.	TRBV4-1	TRBJ1-1	.	CASSQAVVGTVAFF	TGCGCCAGCAGCCAAGCAGTGGTGGGGACTGTAGCTTTCTTT
.	TRBV9	TRBJ2-3	.	CASSAPAGVRDTQYF	TGTGCCAGCAGCGCCCCTGCAGGGGTCAGGGATACGCAGTATTTT
TRBD1	TRBV19	TRBJ1-6	.	CASSIRQGASSPLHF	TGTGCCAGTAGTATTAGACAGGGAGCGTCGTCACCCCTCCACTTT
.	TRBV9	TRBJ1-5	.	CASSVDSAQPQHF	TGTGCCAGCAGCGTAGATTCAGCCCAGCCCCAGCATTTT
.	TRBV5-1	TRBJ1-2	.	CASGESYGYTF	TGCGCCAGCGGGGAGAGCTATGGCTACACCTTC
.	TRBV7-9	TRBJ2-7	.	CASSPTPTYEQYF	TGTGCCAGCAGCCCGACCCCGACCTACGAGCAGTACTTC
.	TRBV6-6	TRBJ2-6	.	CASTSPSGANVLTF	TGTGCCAGCACCTCGCCTTCTGGGGCCAACGTCCTGACTTTC
TRBD2	TRBV7-8	TRBJ2-4	.	CATLPGRWLAGGPTKNIQYF	TGTGCCACCCTCCCAGGGCGGTGGCTAGCGGGGGGGCCGACCAAAAACATTCAGTACTTC
.	TRBV5-1	TRBJ1-1	.	CASSFSLPVGSGVEAFF	TGCGCCAGCAGCTTCAGTCTCCCTGTGGGCAGCGGGGTAGAAGCTTTCTTT